This passage covers 9 T cell receptor beta chains from one sample sequenced in a study of blood T cell repertoires in COVID-19. Here immunoSEQ multiplex PCR was the method, and the copy in TCRdb shows in-frame clones only, minus some. The sample yields about 150,000 clones, around 85% seen once. Sequencing was carried out using peripheral blood. The receptors derive from a man aged 80 or over with COVID-19, enrolled during active disease.

V and J are TRBV4-1 and TRBJ1-5, with TRBD1 matching 7 bases. Germline V gene sequence: CDR1 MGHRA, CDR2 YSYEKL. V was pared by 1 base and J by 7 bases, with 4 bases of the junction left unmatched. This CDR3 spans 14 amino acids. The CDR3 here is CASSQGQGNQPQHF. CDR3 in DNA: TGCGCCAGCAGCCAAGGACAGGGTAACCAGCCCCAGCATTTT.

The chain carries TRBV5-1 and TRBJ1-1, with 7 bases that match TRBD1. This CDR3 region has 14 residues. Germline V gives CDR1 SGHRS, CDR2 YFSETQ. V lost 4 bases to trimming and J lost 0 bases; unmatched junction nucleotides: 3. The CDR3, as DNA: TGCGCCAGCAGCAAGGACAGGTTGAACACTGAAGCTTTCTTT. Translating gives CASSKDRLNTEAFF.

This CDR3 is CASSSRAGVLDTQYF. The CDR3 DNA follows: TGTGCCAGCAGCTCCAGAGCGGGGGTTCTCGATACGCAGTATTTT. The chain combines TRBV5-4 with TRBJ2-3; 8 bases fit TRBD2. Trimming removed 3 bases from V and 6 bases from J; junction bases left unmatched: 9. The CDR3 runs to 15 residues. Germline V gene data show CDR1 as SGHNT and CDR2 as YYREEE (reference sequence).

The genes are TRBV18 and TRBJ2-7; D is unresolved. The CDR3 sequence is 14 residues long. CDR1 KGHSH and CDR2 LQKENI come from the germline V gene. Trimming left V 5 bases short and J 2 bases short, with 13 bases between. This chain's CDR3 is CASSLTTTTYEQYF. The CDR3, as DNA: TGTGCCAGCTCATTGACGACAACGACCTACGAGCAGTACTTC.

The V call is TRBV27, the J call TRBJ1-2; 9 bases line up with TRBD1. The CDR3 loop spans 15 amino acids. J gave up 4 bases and V 6 bases, and 9 bases lay outside the gene matches. From germline, CDR1 is MNHEY and CDR2 SMNVEV (reference sequence). The chain's CDR3 is CASSRPGQGFYGYTF. CDR3 in DNA: TGTGCCAGCAGCCGGCCGGGACAGGGATTCTATGGCTACACCTTC.

The chain uses TRBV7-2 and TRBJ2-2; D remains ambiguous. The CDR3 has 14 residues. The germline V and J ends were trimmed by 3 bases and 4 bases, with 9 bases remaining between them. The V gene's germline CDR1 is SGHTA and CDR2 FQGNSA. The CDR3 nucleotides are TGTGCCAGCAGCTTGGGCAGAGCCACCGGGGAGCTGTTTTTT. This codes for CASSLGRATGELFF.

The DNA for the CDR3 is TGCGCCAGCAGCTTGGTGTCGGGGAGGGGAACTGAAGCTTTCTTT. Its protein product is CASSLVSGRGTEAFF. The chain has TRBV5-1 and TRBJ1-1, with D possibly matching TRBD1 (5 bases). Germline-derived CDR1 and CDR2 are SGHRS and YFSETQ. CDR3 length: 15 amino acids. The V gene lost 0 bases and the J gene lost 5 bases, with 14 bases spanning the gap.

J is TRBJ1-3 and V is TRBV27, with a possible D match to TRBD1 (6 bases). Germline CDR1 is MNHEY and CDR2 is SMNVEV (reference sequence). The CDR3 extends over 13 amino acids. Trimming removed 0 bases at V and 14 bases at J, with 14 bases between. This chain's CDR3 is CASSLSAGALVYF. The CDR3, as DNA: TGTGCCAGCAGTTTATCCGCAGGGGCCCTCGTATATTTT.

V gene TRBV7-2 combines with J gene TRBJ2-2, with D possibly being TRBD1 (7 bases). Trimming pared 3 bases from V and 5 bases from J, leaving 10 bases between. This CDR3 is built from 14 residues. The germline CDR1 and CDR2 sequences are SGHTA and FQGNSA. The CDR3 loop reads CASSFRGATGELFF. For the CDR3, the DNA is TGTGCCAGCAGCTTCAGGGGGGCTACCGGGGAGCTGTTTTTT. The full variable domain, its missing parts supplied by reference TRBV7-2 and TRBJ2-2, is GAGVSQSPSNKVTEKGKDVELRCDPISGHTALYWYRQSLGQGLEFLIYFQGNSAPDKSGLPSDRFSAERTGGSVSTLTIQRTQQEDSAVYLCASSFRGATGELFFGEGSRLTVL.